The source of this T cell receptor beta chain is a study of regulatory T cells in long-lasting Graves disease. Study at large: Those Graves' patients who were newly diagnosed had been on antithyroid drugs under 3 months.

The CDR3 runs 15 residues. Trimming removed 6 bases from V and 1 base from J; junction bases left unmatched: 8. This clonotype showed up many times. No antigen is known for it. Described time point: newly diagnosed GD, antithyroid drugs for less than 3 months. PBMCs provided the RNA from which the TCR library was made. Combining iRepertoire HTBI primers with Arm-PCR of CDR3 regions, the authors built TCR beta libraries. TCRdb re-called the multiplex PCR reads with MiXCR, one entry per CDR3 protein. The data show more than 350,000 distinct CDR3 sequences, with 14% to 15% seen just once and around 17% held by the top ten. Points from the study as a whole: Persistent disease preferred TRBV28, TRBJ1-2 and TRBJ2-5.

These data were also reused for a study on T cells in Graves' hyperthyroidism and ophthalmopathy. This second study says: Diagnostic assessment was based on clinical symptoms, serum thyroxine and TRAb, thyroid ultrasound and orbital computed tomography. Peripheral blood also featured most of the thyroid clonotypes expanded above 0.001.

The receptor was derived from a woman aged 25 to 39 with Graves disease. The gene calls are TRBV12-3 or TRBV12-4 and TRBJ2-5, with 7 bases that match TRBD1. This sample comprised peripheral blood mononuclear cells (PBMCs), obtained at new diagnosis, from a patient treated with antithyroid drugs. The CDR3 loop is CASSNNTGAQETQYF. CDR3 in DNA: TGTGCCAGCAGCAATAATACAGGGGCCCAAGAGACCCAGTACTTC.